This TCR beta chain was obtained from a study of blood T cell repertoires in COVID-19. Study-level information: COVID-19 samples from acute and convalescent phases originated in the United States, Italy and Spain. T cells, B-cell-depleted T cells, or PBMCs supplied cDNA or gDNA.

The V gene's germline CDR1 is MNHEY and CDR2 SVGEGT. Trimming removed 4 bases from V and 12 bases from J; junction bases left unmatched: 10. This CDR3 is built from 15 residues. Authors' processing steps: Nucleated cell counts were estimated from reference gene primer amplification. Data came from immunoSEQ multiplex PCR; TCRdb stores just in-frame clones and leaves some out. V and J calls plus clone size are reproduced from that table; the DNA served to infer D and trimming. The table lists a few hundred thousand clones, over 65% of them singletons. The chain carries TRBV6-2 or TRBV6-3 and TRBJ2-1; TRBD2 matches 12 bases. Sequencing used peripheral blood. This receptor was identified in a man between 60 and 75 years old who had recovered from COVID-19. In DNA form, the CDR3 reads TGTGCCAGCAGTTTCCCTAGCGGGGGGGCTCTGATGCAGTTCTTC. Protein sequence: CASSFPSGGALMQFF.